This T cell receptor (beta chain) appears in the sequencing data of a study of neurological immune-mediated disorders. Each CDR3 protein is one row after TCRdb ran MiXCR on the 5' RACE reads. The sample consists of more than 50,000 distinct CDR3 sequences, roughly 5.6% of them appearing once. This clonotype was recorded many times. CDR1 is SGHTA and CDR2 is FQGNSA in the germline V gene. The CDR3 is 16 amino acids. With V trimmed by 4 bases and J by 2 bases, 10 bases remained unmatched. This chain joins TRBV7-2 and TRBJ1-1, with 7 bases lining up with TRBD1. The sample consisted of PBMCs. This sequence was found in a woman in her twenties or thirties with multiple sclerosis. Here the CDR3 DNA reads TGTGCCAGCAGCTCCAGTCCGGGACAGATAAACACTGAAGCTTTCTTT. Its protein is CASSSSPGQINTEAFF.